One sample yielded the 15 T cell receptor beta chains listed below, sequenced in a study of tissue T cells after allogeneic stem cell transplantation. Produced via immunoSEQ multiplex PCR; TCRdb's table is partial and in-frame only. The sample has 45,000 to 50,000 clones; around 73% are singletons. The sample taken for sequencing was sorted cells pooled from one or two spleens. The receptors shown here come from a pool of C57BL/6 mice in good health.

To note about this clone: Gene names and germline refer to mouse. The CDR3 end is not reached by the read, which stops 1 residue before it; the germline J gene fills it in. The J gene is TRBJ2-1, the V gene TRBV13-1; 7 nucleotides align to TRBD1. The CDR3 contains 13 residues. Germline-derived CDR1 and CDR2 are NSHNY and SYGAGN. Unmatched junction bases numbered 1, after V lost 4 bases and J lost 3 bases. The CDR3 DNA, read in part, is TGTGCCAGCAGTCGGGACAGCTATGCTGAGCAGTTC. It translates to CASSRDSYAEQF. The full CDR3 is CASSRDSYAEQFF.

Note on this clone: Gene names are the mouse ones. The read is 1 residue too short to cover the CDR3 end, so that end is filled in from the germline J gene. The same CDR3 also results from other DNA sequences found in this sample. The chain uses TRBV3 and TRBJ2-7; D uncertain. In germline, CDR1 is SNHLY, CDR2 FYNGKV (reference sequence). The V end lost 4 bases, the J end lost 4 bases, and 2 bases lay between the germline ends. The CDR3 length is 10 residues. The CDR3 loop reads CASSYYEQYF. The sequenced CDR3 bases are TGTGCCAGCAGCTATTATGAACAGTAC.

Notes on this clone: Gene names are mouse gene names. The read stops 1 residue short of the end of the CDR3; the missing end is completed from the germline J gene. The gene calls are TRBV3 and TRBJ1-5, with 7 bases identical to TRBD1. The CDR3 is 12 residues long. From germline, CDR1 is SNHLY and CDR2 FYNGKV (reference sequence). V trimming: 5 bases; J trimming: 7 bases; junction bases outside the gene matches: 2. The CDR3 region is CASSPGQQAPLF. The sequenced part of the CDR3 DNA is TGTGCCAGCAGCCCGGGACAGCAGGCTCCGCTT. Complete variable domain (other parts from reference TRBV3 and TRBJ1-5): GPKVLQIPSHQIIDMGQMVTLNCDPVSNHLYFYWYKQILGQQMEFLVNFYNGKVMEKSKLFKDQFSVERPDGSYFTLKIQPTALEDSAVYFCASSPGQQAPLFGEGTRLSVL.

Comment on this clone: Each gene name is a mouse one. The read terminates 1 residue ahead of where the CDR3 ends, so the germline J gene completes it. The V gene is TRBV13-3, the J gene TRBJ1-4, with TRBD1 matching over 10 bases. There are 14 residues in the CDR3. The J segment lost 5 bases and the V segment lost 5 bases, leaving 3 bases of the junction unmatched. Germline-derived CDR1 and CDR2 are NNHDY and SYVADS. Incomplete CDR3 DNA: TGTGCCAGCAGGGGGACAGGGGCGAACGAAAGATTATTT. Its protein is CASRGTGANERLF. From start to end, the CDR3 is CASRGTGANERLFF.

This clone has only one observation. Each gene name is a mouse one. CDR3 in amino acids: CASSDPSNERLFF. Incomplete CDR3 DNA: TGTGCCAGCAGTGATCCCAGCAACGAAAGATTATTT. This chain connects TRBV13-1 to TRBJ1-4; D unresolved. The observed sequence ends 1 residue before the CDR3 terminus, with the missing tail filled in from the germline J gene. CDR1 and CDR2 from the germline V gene are NSHNY and SYGAGN. The V end lost 1 base, the J end lost 4 bases, and 5 bases lay between the germline ends. CDR3 size: 13 residues. Combining the CDR3 with reference TRBV13-1 and TRBJ1-4 gives the whole variable domain EAAVTQSPRNKVTVTGGNVTLSCRQTNSHNYMYWYRQDTGHGLRLIHYSYGAGNLRIGDVPDGYKATRTTQEDFFLLLELASPSQTSLYFCASSDPSNERLFFGHGTKLSVL.

On this clone itself: Gene names and germline match the mouse. CDR3 amino acids: CASSFASSAETLYF. The part of the CDR3 DNA that was read is TGTGCCAGCAGTTTCGCATCTAGTGCAGAAACGCTGTAT. The chain employs TRBV14 and TRBJ2-3; D uncertain. The read ends 1 residue before the CDR3 terminus; that terminus is restored from the germline J gene. Trimming shortened V by 1 base and J by 0 bases, and 6 bases separated the two germline ends. CDR1 SGHDT and CDR2 FRDEAV come from the germline V gene. The CDR3 covers 14 residues. The variable domain in full, with the rest retrieved from reference TRBV14 and TRBJ2-3, is EAGVTQSPRYAVLQEGQAVSFWCDPISGHDTLYWYQQPRDQGPQLLVYFRDEAVIDNSQLPSDRFSAVRPKGTNSTLKIQSAKQGDTATYLCASSFASSAETLYFGSGTRLTVL.

For this clone: Genes and germline are mouse. The read ends 1 residue shy of where the CDR3 ends; the end is completed using the germline J gene. The chain couples TRBV13-1 to TRBJ2-5; D is undetermined. CDR3 size: 12 residues. V lost 0 bases and J 6 bases, leaving 5 bases between the germline ends. Germline assignment: CDR1 NSHNY and CDR2 SYGAGN. The part of the CDR3 DNA that was read is TGTGCCAGCAGTGATGCAAGGGACACCCAGTAC. As protein: CASSDARDTQY. The full CDR3 protein reads CASSDARDTQYF.

There are a few counts of this clone. All gene names here are mouse names. The CDR3 goes on 1 residue after the read ends, and that part is filled in from the germline J gene. The chain combines TRBV23 with TRBJ1-2. The CDR3 is 13 residues long. Germline loops: CDR1 KGHTA, CDR2 FQNQQP. The CDR3 is CSSSLRENSDYTF. The sequenced part of the CDR3 DNA is TGCTCCAGCAGCCTCCGGGAAAACTCCGACTACACC.

About this clone itself: The gene names given are mouse names. Read sequence stops 1 residue before the CDR3 end, and the germline J gene provides the missing end. The chain recombines TRBV3 with TRBJ1-1, with a weak D call TRBD1 (5 bases). There are 13 residues in the CDR3. Trimming stripped 3 bases from V and 0 bases from J, with 5 bases between. Germline CDR1 and CDR2: SNHLY and FYNGKV (reference sequence). The CDR3 bases that were read are TGTGCCAGCAGCTTGGGACAGAACACAGAAGTCTTC. Translating gives CASSLGQNTEVF. The full CDR3 protein is CASSLGQNTEVFF. The full variable domain, completed using reference TRBV3 and TRBJ1-1, is GPKVLQIPSHQIIDMGQMVTLNCDPVSNHLYFYWYKQILGQQMEFLVNFYNGKVMEKSKLFKDQFSVERPDGSYFTLKIQPTALEDSAVYFCASSLGQNTEVFFGKGTRLTVV.

Concerning this clone: These gene names are mouse names. The read is 1 residue too short to cover the CDR3 end, so that end is filled in from the germline J gene. The J gene is TRBJ2-2, the V gene TRBV16; 8 bases are a match to TRBD1. The V segment lost 5 bases and the J segment 3 bases; nucleotides outside the gene matches: 5. Germline V CDR1 and CDR2: SGHSA, FRNQAP. CDR3 length equals 15 residues. The CDR3 DNA, read in part, is TGTGCAAGCAGCCTGACAGGGGCCTACACCGGGCAGCTCTAC. It yields the protein CASSLTGAYTGQLY. The CDR3 reads in full as CASSLTGAYTGQLYF.

To note about this clone: Gene labels here are mouse ones. The missing CDR3 end, 1 residue past where the read stops, is filled in from the germline J gene. The chain recombines TRBV3 with TRBJ2-1; 10 nucleotides align to TRBD1. V dropped 5 bases and J dropped 3; count of bases not matched to a gene: 7. Germline assignment: CDR1 SNHLY and CDR2 FYNGKV (reference sequence). The length of the CDR3 is 16 residues. This CDR3 is CASSRRDRGTYAEQFF. The CDR3 bases that were read are TGTGCCAGCAGCCGCCGGGACAGGGGAACCTATGCTGAGCAGTTC.

Of note for this clone: The genes are named according to mouse. The CDR3 extends 1 residue past the end of the read, so its final part is completed from the germline J gene. This chain joins TRBV3 and TRBJ1-2; 7 bases match TRBD1. The CDR3 is 14 residues long. CDR1 is SNHLY and CDR2 is FYNGKV in the germline V gene (reference sequence). After removal of 4 bases from V and 4 bases from J, the junction contained 6 bases not matched to a gene. The sequenced part of the CDR3 DNA is TGTGCCAGCAGCTCCGACAGGGCGGGCTCCGACTACACC. Its protein is CASSSDRAGSDYT. The whole CDR3 is CASSSDRAGSDYTF.

A note on this clone: Mouse gene names apply. The read ends 1 residue shy of where the CDR3 ends; the end is completed using the germline J gene. The rearrangement joins TRBV2 to TRBJ1-5; D possibly corresponds to TRBD1 (5 bases). The CDR3 consists of 15 residues. Trimming removed 3 bases at V and 2 bases at J, with 11 bases between. CDR1 is LGHNA, CDR2 YSYQKL, per germline. The sequenced part of the CDR3 DNA is TGTGCCAGCAGCCAGACTGGGGGGGACAACCAGGCTCCGCTT. It translates to CASSQTGGDNQAPL. Given in full, the CDR3 is CASSQTGGDNQAPLF.

There are a few counts of this clone. Gene names are the mouse ones. The CDR3 end falls 1 residue outside the read, so it is completed with the germline J gene. The chain recombines TRBV31 with TRBJ2-7; possible D gene TRBD1, 6 bases. The V gene's germline CDR1 is GKSSPN and CDR2 SITVG. This CDR3 contains 12 residues. Trimming removed 3 bases at V and 7 bases at J, with 13 bases between. Partial CDR3 DNA: TGTGCCTGGAGGATTCAGGGGAGGGAACAGTAC. Its protein is CAWRIQGREQY. The whole CDR3 protein reads CAWRIQGREQYF.

This clone was seen a few times. Gene labels here are mouse ones. The read finishes 1 residue shy of the CDR3 end, and the germline J gene is used to complete it. V gene TRBV26 combines with J gene TRBJ2-7; D is undetermined. Trimming took 3 bases from V and 1 from J, leaving 4 bases between them. Germline V gives CDR1 KGHPV, CDR2 FQNQEV (reference sequence). The CDR3 spans 12 residues. The covered CDR3 bases are TGTGCCAGCAGTCTCAAATCCTATGAACAGTAC. Amino acids: CASSLKSYEQY. The CDR3 in full is CASSLKSYEQYF.